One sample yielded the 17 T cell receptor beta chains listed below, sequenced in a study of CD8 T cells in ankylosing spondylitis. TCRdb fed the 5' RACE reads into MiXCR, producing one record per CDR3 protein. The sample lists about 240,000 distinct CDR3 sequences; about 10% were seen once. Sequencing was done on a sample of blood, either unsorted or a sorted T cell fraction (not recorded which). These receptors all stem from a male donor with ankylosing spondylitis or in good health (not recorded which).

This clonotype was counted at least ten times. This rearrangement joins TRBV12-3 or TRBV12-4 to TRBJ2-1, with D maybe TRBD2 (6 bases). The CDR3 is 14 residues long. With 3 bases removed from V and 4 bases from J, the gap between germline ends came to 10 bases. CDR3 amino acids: CASSLGGDYNEQFF. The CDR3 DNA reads TGTGCCAGCAGTTTGGGCGGGGATTACAATGAGCAGTTCTTC.

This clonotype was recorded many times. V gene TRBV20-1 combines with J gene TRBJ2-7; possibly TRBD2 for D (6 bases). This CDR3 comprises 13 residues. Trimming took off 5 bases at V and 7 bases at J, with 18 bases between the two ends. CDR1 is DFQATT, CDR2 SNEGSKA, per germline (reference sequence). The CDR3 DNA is TGCAGTGCTGTCGCCCCGGGACTCGAGGAGCAGTACTTC. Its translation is CSAVAPGLEEQYF.

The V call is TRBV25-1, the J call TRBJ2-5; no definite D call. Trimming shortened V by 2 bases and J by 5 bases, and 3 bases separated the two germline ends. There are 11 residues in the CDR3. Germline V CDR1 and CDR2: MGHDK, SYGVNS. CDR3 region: CASSEDETQYF. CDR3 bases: TGTGCCAGCAGTGAAGACGAGACCCAGTACTTC.

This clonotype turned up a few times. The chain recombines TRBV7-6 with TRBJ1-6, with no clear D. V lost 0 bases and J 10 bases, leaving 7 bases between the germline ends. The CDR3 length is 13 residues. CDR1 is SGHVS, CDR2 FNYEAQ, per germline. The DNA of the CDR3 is TGTGCCAGCAGCTTAGCGGCGAGGTCACCCCTCCACTTT. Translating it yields CASSLAARSPLHF. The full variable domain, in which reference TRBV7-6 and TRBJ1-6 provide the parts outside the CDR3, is GAGVSQSPRYKVTKRGQDVALRCDPISGHVSLYWYRQALGQGPEFLTYFNYEAQQDKSGLPNDRFSAERPEGSISTLTIQRTEQRDSAMYRCASSLAARSPLHFGNGTRLTVT.

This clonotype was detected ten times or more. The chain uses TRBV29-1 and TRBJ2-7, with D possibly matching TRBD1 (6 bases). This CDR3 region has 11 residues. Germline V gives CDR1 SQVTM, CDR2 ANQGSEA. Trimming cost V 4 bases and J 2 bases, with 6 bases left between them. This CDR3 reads CSVGTAYEQYF. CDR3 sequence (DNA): TGCAGCGTTGGGACAGCCTACGAGCAGTACTTC.

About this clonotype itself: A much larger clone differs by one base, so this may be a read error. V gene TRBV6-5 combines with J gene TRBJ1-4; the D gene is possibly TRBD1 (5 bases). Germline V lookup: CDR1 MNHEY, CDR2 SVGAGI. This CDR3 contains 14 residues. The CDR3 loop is CAGSYSGRGEKLFF. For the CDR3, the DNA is TGTGCCGGCAGCTACTCCGGGAGGGGTGAAAAACTGTTTTTT.

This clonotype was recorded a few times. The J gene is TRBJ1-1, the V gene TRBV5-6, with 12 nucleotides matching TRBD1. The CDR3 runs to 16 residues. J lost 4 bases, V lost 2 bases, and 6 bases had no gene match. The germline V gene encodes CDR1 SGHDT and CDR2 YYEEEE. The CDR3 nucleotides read TGTGCCAGCAGCTTTGGGACAGGGGGCGGCGGCACTGAAGCTTTCTTT. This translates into CASSFGTGGGGTEAFF.

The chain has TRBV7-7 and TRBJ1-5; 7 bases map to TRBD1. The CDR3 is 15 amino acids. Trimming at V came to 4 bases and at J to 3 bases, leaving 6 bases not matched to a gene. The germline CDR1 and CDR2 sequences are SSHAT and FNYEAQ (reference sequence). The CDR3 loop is CASSSGTDFNQPQHF. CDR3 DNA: TGTGCCAGCAGCTCCGGGACAGACTTCAATCAGCCCCAGCATTTT.

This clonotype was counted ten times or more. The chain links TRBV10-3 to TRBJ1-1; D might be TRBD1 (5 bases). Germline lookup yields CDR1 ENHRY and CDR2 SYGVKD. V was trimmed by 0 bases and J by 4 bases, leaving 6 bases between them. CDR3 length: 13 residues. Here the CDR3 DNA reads TGTGCCATCAGTGAGTCGGGGGGCACTGAAGCTTTCTTT. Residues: CAISESGGTEAFF.

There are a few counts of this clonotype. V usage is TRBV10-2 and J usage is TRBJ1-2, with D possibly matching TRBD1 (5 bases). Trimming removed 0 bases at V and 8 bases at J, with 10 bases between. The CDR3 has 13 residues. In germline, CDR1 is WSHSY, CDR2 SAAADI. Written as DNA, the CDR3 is TGCGCCAGCAGTGAGTCGGGACGACGAGGCTACACCTTC. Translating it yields CASSESGRRGYTF.

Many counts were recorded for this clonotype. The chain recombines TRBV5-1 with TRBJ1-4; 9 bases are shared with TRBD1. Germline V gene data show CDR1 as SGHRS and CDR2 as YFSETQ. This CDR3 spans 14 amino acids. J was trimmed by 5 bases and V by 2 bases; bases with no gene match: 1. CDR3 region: CASSFGQGNEKLFF. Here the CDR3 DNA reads TGCGCCAGCAGCTTCGGACAGGGGAATGAAAAACTGTTTTTT.

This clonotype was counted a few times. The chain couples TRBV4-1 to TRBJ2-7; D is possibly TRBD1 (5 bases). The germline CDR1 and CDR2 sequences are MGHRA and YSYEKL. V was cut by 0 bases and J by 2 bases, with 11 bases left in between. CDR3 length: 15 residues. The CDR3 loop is CASSQESGLTYEQYF. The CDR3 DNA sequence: TGCGCCAGCAGCCAAGAATCAGGGTTGACCTACGAGCAGTACTTC.

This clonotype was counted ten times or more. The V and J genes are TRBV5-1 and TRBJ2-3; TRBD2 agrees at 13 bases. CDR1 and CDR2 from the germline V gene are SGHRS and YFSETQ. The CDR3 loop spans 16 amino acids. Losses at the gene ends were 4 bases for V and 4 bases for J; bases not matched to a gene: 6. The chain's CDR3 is CASSTRLAGGADTQYF. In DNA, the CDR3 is TGCGCCAGCAGCACCAGACTAGCGGGGGGAGCAGATACGCAGTATTTT.

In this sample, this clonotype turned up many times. The CDR3 here is CASSFDREGEKLFF. CDR3 DNA sequence: TGTGCCAGCAGTTTTGACAGGGAGGGCGAAAAACTGTTTTTT. The chain combines TRBV28 with TRBJ1-4; 7 nucleotides match TRBD1. The CDR3 runs 14 residues. Germline V lookup: CDR1 MDHEN, CDR2 SYDVKM. The ends lost 3 bases at V and 8 bases at J; junction bases unmatched: 6.

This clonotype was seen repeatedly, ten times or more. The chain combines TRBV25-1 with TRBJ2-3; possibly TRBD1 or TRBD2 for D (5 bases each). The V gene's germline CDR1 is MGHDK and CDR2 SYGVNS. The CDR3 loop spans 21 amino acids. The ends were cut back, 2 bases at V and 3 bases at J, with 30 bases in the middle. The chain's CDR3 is CASSEAGGPGAGTTRTDTQYF. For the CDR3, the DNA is TGTGCCAGCAGTGAAGCCGGAGGTCCTGGAGCTGGGACCACAAGGACAGATACGCAGTATTTT.

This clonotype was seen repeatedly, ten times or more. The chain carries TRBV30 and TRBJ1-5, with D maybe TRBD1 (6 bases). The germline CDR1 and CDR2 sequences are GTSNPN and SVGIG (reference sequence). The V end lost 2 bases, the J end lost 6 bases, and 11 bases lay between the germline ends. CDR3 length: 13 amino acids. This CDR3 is CAWSLDSLQPQHF. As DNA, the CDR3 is TGTGCCTGGAGTCTGGACAGCCTTCAGCCCCAGCATTTT.

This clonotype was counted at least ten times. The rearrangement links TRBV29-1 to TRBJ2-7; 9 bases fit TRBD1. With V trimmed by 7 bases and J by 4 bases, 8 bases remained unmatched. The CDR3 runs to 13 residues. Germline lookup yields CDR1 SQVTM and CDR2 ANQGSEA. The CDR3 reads CSAPRDREYEQYF. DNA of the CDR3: TGCAGCGCCCCCCGGGACAGGGAATACGAGCAGTACTTC.